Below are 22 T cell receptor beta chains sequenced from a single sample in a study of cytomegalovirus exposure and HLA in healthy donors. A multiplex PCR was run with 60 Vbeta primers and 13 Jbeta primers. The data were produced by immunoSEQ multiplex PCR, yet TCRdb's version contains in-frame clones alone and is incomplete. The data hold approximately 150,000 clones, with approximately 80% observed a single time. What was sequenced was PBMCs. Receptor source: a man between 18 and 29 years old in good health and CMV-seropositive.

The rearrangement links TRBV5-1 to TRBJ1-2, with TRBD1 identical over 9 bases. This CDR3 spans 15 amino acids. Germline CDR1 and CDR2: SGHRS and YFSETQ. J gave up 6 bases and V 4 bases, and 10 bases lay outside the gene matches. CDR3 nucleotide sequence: TGCGCCAGCAGCCCTCCAACAGGGGGCGGTCATGGCTACACCTTC. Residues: CASSPPTGGGHGYTF.

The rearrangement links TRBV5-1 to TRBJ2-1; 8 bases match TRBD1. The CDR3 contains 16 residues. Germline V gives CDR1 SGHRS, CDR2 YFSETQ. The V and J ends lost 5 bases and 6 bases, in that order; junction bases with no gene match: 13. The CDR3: CASRYMTGENRNEQFF. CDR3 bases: TGCGCCAGCAGATACATGACAGGGGAGAATCGCAATGAGCAGTTCTTC.

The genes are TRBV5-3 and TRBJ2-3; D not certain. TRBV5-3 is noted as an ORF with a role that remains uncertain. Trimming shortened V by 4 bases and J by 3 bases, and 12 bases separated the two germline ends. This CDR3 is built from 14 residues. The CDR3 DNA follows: TGTGCCAGAAGCCAAACGACAAGAACAGATACGCAGTATTTT. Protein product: CARSQTTRTDTQYF.

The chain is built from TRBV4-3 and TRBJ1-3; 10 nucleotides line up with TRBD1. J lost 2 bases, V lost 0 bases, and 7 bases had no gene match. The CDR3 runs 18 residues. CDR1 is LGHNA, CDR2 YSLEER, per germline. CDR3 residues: CASSQDSPGQGTGNTIYF. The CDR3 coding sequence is TGCGCCAGCAGCCAAGATAGCCCGGGACAGGGGACTGGAAACACCATATATTTT.

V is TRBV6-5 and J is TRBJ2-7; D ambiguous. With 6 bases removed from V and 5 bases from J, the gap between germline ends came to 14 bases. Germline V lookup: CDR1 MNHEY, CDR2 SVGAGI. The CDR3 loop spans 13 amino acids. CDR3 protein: CASRKTRWHEQYF. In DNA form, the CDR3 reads TGTGCCAGCAGAAAGACACGATGGCACGAGCAGTACTTC.

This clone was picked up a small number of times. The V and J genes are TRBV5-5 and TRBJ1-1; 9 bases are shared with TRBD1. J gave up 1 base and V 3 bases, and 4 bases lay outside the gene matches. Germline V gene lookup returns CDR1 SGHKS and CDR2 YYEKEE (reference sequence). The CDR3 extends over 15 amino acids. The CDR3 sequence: CASSSQQGANTEAFF. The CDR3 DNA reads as TGTGCCAGCAGCTCGCAACAGGGGGCGAACACTGAAGCTTTCTTT.

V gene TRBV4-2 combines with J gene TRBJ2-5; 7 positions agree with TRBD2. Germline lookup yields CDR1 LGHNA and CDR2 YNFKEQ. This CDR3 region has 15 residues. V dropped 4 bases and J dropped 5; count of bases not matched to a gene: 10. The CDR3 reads CASSPTSGGVETQYF. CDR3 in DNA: TGTGCCAGCAGCCCGACTAGTGGGGGGGTGGAGACCCAGTACTTC.

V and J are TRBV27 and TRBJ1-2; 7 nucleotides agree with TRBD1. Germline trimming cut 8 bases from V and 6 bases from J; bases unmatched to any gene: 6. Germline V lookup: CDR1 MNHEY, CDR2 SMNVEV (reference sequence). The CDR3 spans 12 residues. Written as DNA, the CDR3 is TGTGCCAGCGGCCACAGGGGAAATGGCTACACCTTC. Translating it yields CASGHRGNGYTF.

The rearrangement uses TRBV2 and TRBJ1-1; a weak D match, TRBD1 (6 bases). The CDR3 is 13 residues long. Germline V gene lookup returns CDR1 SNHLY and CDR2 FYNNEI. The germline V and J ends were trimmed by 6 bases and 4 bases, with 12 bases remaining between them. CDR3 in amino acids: CASSEQGSTEAFF. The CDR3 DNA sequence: TGTGCCAGCAGCGAGCAGGGGAGCACTGAAGCTTTCTTT.

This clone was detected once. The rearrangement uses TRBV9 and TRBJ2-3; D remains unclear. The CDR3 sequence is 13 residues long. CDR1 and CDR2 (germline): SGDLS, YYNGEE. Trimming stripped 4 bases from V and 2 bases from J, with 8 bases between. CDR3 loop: CASSSWATDTQYF. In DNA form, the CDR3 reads TGTGCCAGCAGCTCTTGGGCCACAGATACGCAGTATTTT.

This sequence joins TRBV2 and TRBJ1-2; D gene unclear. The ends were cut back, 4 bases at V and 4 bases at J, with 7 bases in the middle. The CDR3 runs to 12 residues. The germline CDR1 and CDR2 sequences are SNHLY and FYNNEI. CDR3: CASSVAAYGYTF. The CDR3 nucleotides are TGTGCCAGCAGTGTAGCAGCCTATGGCTACACCTTC.

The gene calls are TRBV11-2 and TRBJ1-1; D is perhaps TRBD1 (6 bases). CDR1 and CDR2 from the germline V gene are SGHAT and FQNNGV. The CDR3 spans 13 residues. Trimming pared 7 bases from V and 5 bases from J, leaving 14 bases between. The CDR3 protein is CASTLTQGTEAFF. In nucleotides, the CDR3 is TGTGCCAGCACCCTAACTCAGGGGACTGAAGCTTTCTTT.

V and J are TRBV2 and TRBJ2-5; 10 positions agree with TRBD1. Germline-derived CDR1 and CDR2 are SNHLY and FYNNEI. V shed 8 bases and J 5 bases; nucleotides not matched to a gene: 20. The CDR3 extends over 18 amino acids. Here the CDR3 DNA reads TGTGCCAGCGGGGGGGGCTCCCGACAGGGGGCCAGCCGCGAGACCCAGTACTTC. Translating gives CASGGGSRQGASRETQYF.

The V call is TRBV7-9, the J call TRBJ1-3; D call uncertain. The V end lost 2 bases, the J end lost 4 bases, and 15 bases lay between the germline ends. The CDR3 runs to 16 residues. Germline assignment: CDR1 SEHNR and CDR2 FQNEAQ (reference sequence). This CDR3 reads CASSLSTGLAGNTIYF. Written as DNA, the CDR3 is TGTGCCAGCAGCTTATCCACTGGGCTTGCGGGAAACACCATATATTTT.

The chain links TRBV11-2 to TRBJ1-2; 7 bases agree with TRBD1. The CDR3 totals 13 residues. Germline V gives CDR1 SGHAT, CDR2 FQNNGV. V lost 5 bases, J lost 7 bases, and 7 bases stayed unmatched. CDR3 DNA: TGTGCCAGCAGCCTAAATACAGGGGTTGGCTACACCTTC. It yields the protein CASSLNTGVGYTF.

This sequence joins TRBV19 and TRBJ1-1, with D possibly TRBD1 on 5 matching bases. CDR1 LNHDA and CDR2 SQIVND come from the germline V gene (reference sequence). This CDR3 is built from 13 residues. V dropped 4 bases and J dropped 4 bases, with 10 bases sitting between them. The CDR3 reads CASSTGSGTEAFF. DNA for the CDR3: TGTGCCAGTAGTACAGGGTCTGGCACTGAAGCTTTCTTT. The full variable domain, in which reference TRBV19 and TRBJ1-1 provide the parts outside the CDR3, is DGGITQSPKYLFRKEGQNVTLSCEQNLNHDAMYWYRQDPGQGLRLIYYSQIVNDFQKGDIAEGYSVSREKKESFPLTVTSAQKNPTAFYLCASSTGSGTEAFFGQGTRLTVV.

The CDR3 sequence: CASSLDRLGETQYF. DNA for the CDR3: TGTGCCAGCAGCTTAGATCGACTGGGAGAGACCCAGTACTTC. This chain joins TRBV11-2 and TRBJ2-5; D remains unclear. There are 14 residues in the CDR3. The V end was cut by 0 bases, the J end by 4 bases, with 9 bases between. CDR1 SGHAT and CDR2 FQNNGV come from the germline V gene.

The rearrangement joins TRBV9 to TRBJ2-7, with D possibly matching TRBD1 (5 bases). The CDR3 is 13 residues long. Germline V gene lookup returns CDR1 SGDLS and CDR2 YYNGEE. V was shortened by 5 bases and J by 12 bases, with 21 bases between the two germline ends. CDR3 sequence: CASSPDSSWPPYF. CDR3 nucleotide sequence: TGTGCCAGCAGTCCAGACAGCTCCTGGCCGCCGTACTTC.

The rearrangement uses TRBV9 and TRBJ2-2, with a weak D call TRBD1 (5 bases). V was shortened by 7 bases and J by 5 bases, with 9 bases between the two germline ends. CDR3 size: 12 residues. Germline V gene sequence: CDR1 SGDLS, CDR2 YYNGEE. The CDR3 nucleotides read TGTGCCAGCCAAAGGGGTACCGGGGAGCTGTTTTTT. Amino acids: CASQRGTGELFF.

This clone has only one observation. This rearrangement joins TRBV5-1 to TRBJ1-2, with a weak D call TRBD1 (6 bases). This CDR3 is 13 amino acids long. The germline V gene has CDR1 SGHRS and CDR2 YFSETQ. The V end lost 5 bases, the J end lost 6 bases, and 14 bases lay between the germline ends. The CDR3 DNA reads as TGCGCCAGCAGACCGGACAGTGCGAATGGCTACACCTTC. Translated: CASRPDSANGYTF. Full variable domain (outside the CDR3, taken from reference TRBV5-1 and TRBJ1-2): KAGVTQTPRYLIKTRGQQVTLSCSPISGHRSVSWYQQTPGQGLQFLFEYFSETQRNKGNFPGRFSGRQFSNSRSEMNVSTLELGDSALYLCASRPDSANGYTFGSGTRLTVV.

This chain's CDR3 is CASSVESARGYTF. For the CDR3, the DNA is TGTGCCAGCAGCGTAGAATCTGCGCGCGGCTACACCTTC. The chain combines TRBV9 with TRBJ1-2; unclear D gene. V lost 0 bases, J lost 8 bases, and 11 bases lay in between. CDR3 length equals 13 residues. From germline, CDR1 is SGDLS and CDR2 YYNGEE.

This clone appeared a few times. CDR3: CASFTSVAAVQGNTIYF. CDR3 DNA: TGTGCCAGCTTCACAAGCGTGGCGGCGGTCCAAGGAAACACCATATATTTT. The chain combines TRBV18 with TRBJ1-3, with unresolved D. Per germline, CDR1 KGHSH and CDR2 LQKENI. The V and J ends lost 7 bases and 4 bases respectively, with 23 bases between them. The CDR3 sequence is 17 residues long.